The present TCR beta chain was sequenced within a study of CD8 T cells in ankylosing spondylitis. Whole-study results and caveats: Disease-associated clones were reportedly significantly overrepresented in matched ankylosing spondylitis synovial fluid.

Molecular-barcoded quantitative 5'-RACE produced these TCR beta libraries. TCRdb reprocessed the 5' RACE reads via MiXCR and lists one record per CDR3 protein. The table lists 300,000 to 350,000 distinct CDR3 sequences, more than 20% of them singletons, with 3.5% in the top ten. The CDR3 is 13 amino acids. Trimming left V 6 bases short and J 6 bases short, with 14 bases between. This clonotype was found many times. Antigen specificity is unknown. The clonotype originates from a female donor with ankylosing spondylitis or in good health (not recorded which). The chain recombines TRBV12-3 or TRBV12-4 with TRBJ1-2; the D gene is possibly TRBD1 (6 bases). Sample: blood, either unsorted or a sorted T cell fraction (not recorded which). The CDR3 nucleotides read TGTGCCAGCAGACCGGACAGCGGCGATGGCTACACCTTC. The encoded protein is CASRPDSGDGYTF.